This TCR beta chain was recovered during a study of T cell clonotyping in hematopoietic cell transplantation. Study as a whole: Cytoreduction preceded collection of pretransplant recipient samples.

Using immunoSEQ multiplex PCR, the repertoire was profiled, and TCRdb retains in-frame clones only, with some absent. Here the sample spans about 41,000 clones, around 85% being singletons. In the case of this clone: No antigen is known for it.

Study results and limitations: After transplant, recipient diversity fell while pathologically expanded clonotypes grew through day 180. No sorting was done, leaving CD4 and CD8 contributions mixed.

The time point denotes: recipient sample about 28 days before transplant, after cytoreduction. Blood collection times were about day -28 and days 30, 100, 180 posttransplant. Germline V gives CDR1 SGHTA, CDR2 FQGNSA. The V gene end was trimmed by 1 base and the J gene end by 2 bases; junction bases not matched to a gene: 7. This CDR3 region has 18 residues. The clonotype originates from a man in his sixties with acute myeloid leukemia. Some clones in this sample may be carry-over from other donors' samples. The sample was peripheral blood mononuclear cells, taken before stem cell transplant. The chain couples TRBV7-2 to TRBJ1-6, with 8 bases matching TRBD1. The CDR3: CASSLEVTGVTYNSPLHF. The CDR3 nucleotides are TGTGCCAGCAGCTTAGAAGTGACAGGGGTGACCTATAATTCACCCCTCCACTTT.